These 20 T cell receptor beta chains share one sample of origin, sequenced in a study of CD8+ T cells in alopecia areata. It was cDNA, reverse transcribed from extracted RNA, that served as the sequencing template. Measured with immunoSEQ multiplex PCR; TCRdb has only the in-frame clones, and not every one. The sample was found to contain 90,000 to 130,000 clones, and every one recurs. The sequenced material came from lesional skin. These receptors originate from a C3H/HeJ mouse with alopecia areata. Mice of this strain are of MHC haplotype H2-k.

Points on this clone: TCRdb's protein and the DNA translation differ at residue 13; the protein here comes from the DNA. The gene names given are mouse names. Read sequence stops 3 residues before the CDR3 end, and the germline J gene provides the missing end. The rearrangement uses TRBV13-3 and TRBJ1-3, with 8 positions matching TRBD1. The germline CDR1 and CDR2 sequences are NNHDY and SYVADS. The CDR3 length is 16 residues. Trimming at V came to 1 base and at J to 0 bases, leaving 3 bases not matched to a gene. Partial CDR3 DNA: TGTGCCAGCAGTGATCTACAGGGGGGTTCTGGAAATACG. Its protein product is CASSDLQGGSGNT. The whole CDR3 is CASSDLQGGSGNTLYF.

This clone turned up a few times. Here the gene names and germline are mouse. The CDR3 goes on 4 residues after the read ends, and that part is filled in from the germline J gene. The chain links TRBV1 to TRBJ2-3; D uncertain. V was clipped by 0 bases and J by 4 bases, with 8 bases between them. The length of the CDR3 is 14 residues. Germline assignment: CDR1 NSQYPW and CDR2 LRSPGD (reference sequence). The CDR3 here is CTCSADLEPETLYF. The CDR3 DNA, read in part, is TGCACCTGCAGTGCAGACCTGGAACCAGAA. Full variable domain (rest looked up from reference TRBV1 and TRBJ2-3): VTLLEQNPRWRLVPRGQAVNLRCILKNSQYPWMSWYQQDLQKQLQWLFTLRSPGDKEVKSLPGADYLATRVTDTELRLQVANMSQGRTLYCTCSADLEPETLYFGSGTRLTVL.

This clone showed up many times. Gene names are the mouse ones. Read data end 4 residues before the CDR3 end; the end is taken from the germline J gene. The V and J genes are TRBV13-3 and TRBJ1-1, with TRBD1 identical over 7 bases. CDR3 length: 16 residues. V was clipped by 3 bases and J by 3 bases; unmatched bases: 11. Germline lookup yields CDR1 NNHDY and CDR2 SYVADS. CDR3 DNA, as far as it was read: TGTGCCAGCAGTGGTGGCCAGGGGGAAGGGGACACA. Translated: CASSGGQGEGDT. In full, the CDR3 is CASSGGQGEGDTEVFF.

This clone was recorded many times. The listed genes are named as in mouse. The missing CDR3 end, 4 residues past where the read stops, is filled in from the germline J gene. The V and J genes are TRBV19 and TRBJ1-1; 7 bases agree with TRBD1. The CDR3 has 13 residues. V shed 5 bases, J shed 1 base, and the junction held 2 bases outside the gene matches. From germline, CDR1 is FNHDT and CDR2 SITEND (reference sequence). The sequenced CDR3 bases are TGTGCCAGCAGCCACAGGGGAAACACA. It encodes CASSHRGNT. Given in full, the CDR3 is CASSHRGNTEVFF.

In the case of this clone: Gene names are the mouse ones. The read terminates 4 residues ahead of where the CDR3 ends, so the germline J gene completes it. V and J are TRBV13-3 and TRBJ2-2; 10 nucleotides line up with TRBD2. The CDR3 extends over 17 amino acids. Per the germline V gene, CDR1 is NNHDY and CDR2 is SYVADS. With 1 base clipped from V and 3 bases from J, the junction kept 6 bases outside the gene matches. CDR3 region: CASSDSGGAQDTGQLYF. Partial CDR3 DNA: TGTGCCAGCAGTGATTCTGGGGGGGCGCAGGACACCGGG.

On this clone: The genes and germline here are from mouse. The read halts 4 residues ahead of the CDR3 end, with the missing end drawn from the germline J gene. The chain employs TRBV13-3 and TRBJ1-1; 11 bases agree with TRBD1. CDR1 is NNHDY and CDR2 is SYVADS in the germline V gene. The CDR3 has 13 residues. CDR3 protein: CASLGQGASEVFF. CDR3 DNA, as far as it was read: TGTGCCAGCCTCGGACAGGGGGCTTCA.

A word on this clone: Any gene name here is a mouse gene name. The read gets to within 4 residues of the CDR3 end, and the germline J gene fills in the rest. The J gene is TRBJ2-3, the V gene TRBV17, with 9 bases identical to TRBD1. This CDR3 region has 15 residues. V lost 2 bases to trimming and J lost 2 bases; unmatched junction nucleotides: 2. Per germline, CDR1 MNHDT and CDR2 YYDKIL. The DNA read from the CDR3 is TGTGCTAGCAGTAGATGGACAGGGGTTGCAGAA. Protein product: CASSRWTGVAE. The complete CDR3 reads CASSRWTGVAETLYF.

This clone was found a few times. Gene names are mouse gene names. The missing CDR3 end, 4 residues past where the read stops, is filled in from the germline J gene. The chain is built from TRBV5 and TRBJ1-1; D call uncertain. This CDR3 is built from 13 residues. Germline CDR1 is LGHNA and CDR2 is YNLKQL (reference sequence). The germline V and J ends were trimmed by 2 bases and 0 bases, with 4 bases remaining between them. CDR3 bases read: TGTGCCAGCAGCCAAACAACAAACACA. Its translation: CASSQTTNT. The full CDR3 protein is CASSQTTNTEVFF.

Concerning this clone: These gene names are mouse names. The DNA ends 4 residues before the CDR3 does, and the rest of the CDR3 is filled in from the germline J gene. The chain couples TRBV19 to TRBJ2-1; D gene ambiguous. Germline CDR1 is FNHDT and CDR2 is SITEND (reference sequence). This CDR3 has 12 residues. The V end lost 6 bases, the J end lost 1 base, and 5 bases lay between the germline ends. The part of the CDR3 DNA that was read is TGTGCCAGCAACCAGAACTATGCT. Translated: CASNQNYA. The full CDR3 protein reads CASNQNYAEQFF.

Worth noting for this clone: Gene names and germline match the mouse. The CDR3 extends 4 residues past the end of the read, so its final part is completed from the germline J gene. J is TRBJ2-4 and V is TRBV1, with 14 bases that match TRBD2. With 2 bases clipped from V and 1 base from J, the junction kept 8 bases outside the gene matches. CDR3 length: 19 amino acids. Germline CDR1 NSQYPW, CDR2 LRSPGD (reference sequence). CDR3 DNA, as far as it was read: TGCACCTGCAGTGCAAGAGGGACTGGGGGGGCGCGAGGTCAAAAC. Translation: CTCSARGTGGARGQN. The entire CDR3 protein is CTCSARGTGGARGQNTLYF.

This clone occurred a few times. These gene names are mouse names. From the germline J gene comes the end of the CDR3, since the read stops 4 residues before it. The V call is TRBV1, the J call TRBJ1-4, with 12 bases that match TRBD1. CDR1 NSQYPW and CDR2 LRSPGD come from the germline V gene (reference sequence). The CDR3 is 16 amino acids. CDR3 amino acids: CTCSASGTGGFERLFF. The part of the CDR3 DNA that was read is TGCACCTGCAGTGCATCCGGGACAGGGGGCTTCGAA.

This clone appeared many times. Germline and genes: mouse. With the read ending 4 residues before the CDR3 end, the germline J gene is used to fill in that end. The gene calls are TRBV13-3 and TRBJ2-1; 8 nucleotides align to TRBD2. J gave up 0 bases and V 4 bases, and 6 bases lay outside the gene matches. Germline CDR1 and CDR2: NNHDY and SYVADS. This CDR3 comprises 16 residues. CDR3 protein: CASSNLGGLNYAEQFF. The CDR3 bases that were read are TGTGCCAGCAGTAATCTGGGGGGACTTAACTATGCT.

This clone was observed a few times. Gene labels here are mouse ones. Read coverage stops 4 residues before the CDR3 terminus; the germline J gene supplies the remainder. This chain links TRBV13-3 with TRBJ2-4, with a tentative D call TRBD1 (5 bases). The CDR3 loop spans 13 amino acids. The V and J ends lost 6 bases and 1 base respectively, with 9 bases between them. In germline, CDR1 is NNHDY, CDR2 SYVADS. The CDR3 DNA, read in part, is TGTGCCAGCAAAGGACATGGTCAAAAC. Translation: CASKGHGQN. The whole CDR3 reads CASKGHGQNTLYF. Combining the CDR3 with reference TRBV13-3 and TRBJ2-4 gives the whole variable domain EAAVTQSPRSKVAVTGGKVTLSCHQTNNHDYMYWYRQDTGHGLRLIHYSYVADSTEKGDIPDGYKASRPSQENFSLILELASLSQTAVYFCASKGHGQNTLYFGAGTRLSVL.

This clone has a handful of counts. All gene names here are mouse names. The DNA ends 4 residues before the CDR3 does, and the rest of the CDR3 is filled in from the germline J gene. The genes are TRBV13-1 and TRBJ2-7; D gene ambiguous. The CDR3 has 15 amino acids. Germline V gives CDR1 NSHNY, CDR2 SYGAGN. V shed 0 bases and J shed 0 bases, with 10 bases lying between them. The CDR3 bases that were read are TGTGCCAGCAGTGATGCAAACAAGCGCTCCTAT. Encoded protein: CASSDANKRSY. The full CDR3 reads CASSDANKRSYEQYF.

In regard to this clone: Germline and genes here are mouse. The CDR3 is cut off 4 residues early in the read; its end comes from the germline J gene. This sequence joins TRBV13-3 and TRBJ2-1, with 11 bases identical to TRBD2. Germline V gene data show CDR1 as NNHDY and CDR2 as SYVADS. The CDR3 totals 16 residues. J was trimmed by 3 bases and V by 5 bases; bases with no gene match: 7. This CDR3 is CASRPGTGGPYAEQFF. The covered CDR3 bases are TGTGCCAGCAGACCCGGGACTGGGGGCCCCTATGCT.

With regard to this clone: The genes are named according to mouse. The observed sequence ends 4 residues before the CDR3 terminus, with the missing tail filled in from the germline J gene. The chain employs TRBV1 and TRBJ1-1; maybe TRBD1 (5 bases). Germline-derived CDR1 and CDR2 are NSQYPW and LRSPGD (reference sequence). The CDR3 consists of 11 residues. The CDR3: CTCSATGEVFF. The part of the CDR3 DNA that was read is TGCACCTGCAGTGCCACAGGA.

For this clone: These gene names are mouse names. Read data end 4 residues before the CDR3 end; the end is taken from the germline J gene. The chain is built from TRBV1 and TRBJ2-2; 8 bases map to TRBD2. The V and J ends lost 0 bases and 1 base, in that order; junction bases with no gene match: 4. In germline, CDR1 is NSQYPW, CDR2 LRSPGD (reference sequence). This CDR3 is 17 amino acids long. CDR3 region: CTCSADHLGGNTGQLYF. The sequenced part of the CDR3 DNA is TGCACCTGCAGTGCAGATCATCTGGGGGGAAACACCGGG.

The table lists this clone with a few counts. The germline and genes are mouse ones. The DNA ends 4 residues before the CDR3 does, and the rest of the CDR3 is filled in from the germline J gene. The genes are TRBV13-1 and TRBJ2-7; no reliable D call. Germline V gene lookup returns CDR1 NSHNY and CDR2 SYGAGN. The CDR3 consists of 13 residues. The sequenced CDR3 bases are TGTGCCAGCAGTGAGAACAGAAAATAT. It is translated as CASSENRKY. The whole CDR3 is CASSENRKYEQYF.

This clone was detected only a few times. The genes are named according to mouse. CDR3 DNA, as far as it was read: TGTGCCAGCGGTGATGTGGGACACCCAAACTCC. It is translated as CASGDVGHPNS. The entire CDR3 reads CASGDVGHPNSDYTF. The chain joins TRBV13-2 to TRBJ1-2, with D perhaps TRBD1 (6 bases). The read terminates 4 residues ahead of where the CDR3 ends, so the germline J gene completes it. Deletions cut 0 bases from V and 0 bases from J, with 9 bases between. The CDR3 extends over 15 amino acids. Looked up from germline, CDR1 is NNHNN and CDR2 is SYGAGS (reference sequence).

This clone has a count of ten or more. Genes and germline come from the mouse. Other DNA sequences from this sample encode an identical CDR3 as well. CDR3 residues: CASSDGQSNTGQLYF. The DNA read from the CDR3 is TGTGCCAGCAGTGATGGACAATCAAACACCGGG. This chain links TRBV13-3 with TRBJ2-2, with D unresolved. The read gets to within 4 residues of the CDR3 end, and the germline J gene fills in the rest. Trimming left V 0 bases short and J 0 bases short, with 6 bases between. The CDR3 loop spans 15 amino acids. CDR1 and CDR2 from the germline V gene are NNHDY and SYVADS.